These T cell receptor beta chains were read from a single sample in a study of CD8+ T cells in alopecia areata. Data came from immunoSEQ multiplex PCR; TCRdb stores just in-frame clones and leaves some out. The sample yields over 150,000 clones, about 61% seen once. The sequenced sample was CD8+ T cells sorted from blood. The receptors were gathered from a human donor in good health. The CDR3 runs from the conserved cysteine through the conserved F or W. The D gene is left open where the match is weak. A clone size is listed for some rows: how often the clone was seen (once, few, many), or a class if it is expanded.

size,length,V,D,J,DNA,CDR3
.,12,TRBV13,.,TRBJ2-7,TGTGCCAGCAGCGCGGTCGGGTACGAGCAGTACTTC,CASSAVGYEQYF
few,15,TRBV6-5,.,TRBJ2-5,TGTGCCAGCAGTTACTCGATTGGGGGGAAGGAGACCCAGTACTTC,CASSYSIGGKETQYF
.,15,TRBV27,.,TRBJ1-2,TGTGCCAGCACGCAAAGCCGGGACCGCCCGTATGGCTACACCTTC,CASTQSRDRPYGYTF
once,17,TRBV9,.,TRBJ2-1,TGTGCCAGCAGCGGCTCGCAGGGTTCGAGCTCCTACAATGAGCAGTTCTTC,CASSGSQGSSSYNEQFF
few,15,TRBV29-1,.,TRBJ2-5,TGCAGCGTTGAAGAATTACAGGCTGTTAGTCAGACCCAGTACTTC,CSVEELQAVSQTQYF
few,15,TRBV5-1,TRBD2,TRBJ2-7,TGCGCCAGCAGCTCCCAGCGGGGGACCTCCTACGAGCAGTACTTC,CASSSQRGTSYEQYF
few,16,TRBV30,TRBD1,TRBJ2-7,TGTGCCTGGAGTGTTACATCCGGGACAGGGGTAAACGAGCAGTACTTC,CAWSVTSGTGVNEQYF
.,14,TRBV4-1,.,TRBJ2-3,TGCGCCAGCAGCCCAATGGTGGTGGCAGATACGCAGTATTTT,CASSPMVVADTQYF
.,13,TRBV25-1,.,TRBJ1-2,TGTGCCAGCAGTGAAGGGGGGAACTATGGCTACACCTTC,CASSEGGNYGYTF
.,11,TRBV30,.,TRBJ2-7,TGTGCCTGCCATACACAGGGCGAGCAGTACTTC,CACHTQGEQYF
.,14,TRBV6-5,.,TRBJ2-1,TGTGCCAGCAGTTACTCGACCTCCTACAATGAGCAGTTCTTC,CASSYSTSYNEQFF
.,17,TRBV29-1,.,TRBJ2-2,TGCAGCGTTGAAGACCCCTCCGGGACCGCCAACACCGGGGAGCTGTTTTTT,CSVEDPSGTANTGELFF
few,15,TRBV5-6,TRBD1,TRBJ1-2,TGTGCCAGCAGCTTGGCCGAGGACAGGGGCTATGGCTACACCTTC,CASSLAEDRGYGYTF
.,14,TRBV27,TRBD1,TRBJ2-5,TGTGCCAGCAGTTCGACAGGGGGGCAAGAGACCCAGTACTTC,CASSSTGGQETQYF
.,16,TRBV6-6,.,TRBJ2-2,TGTGCCAGCAGTTACGCCTCGGCCCTCAGGAGCGGGGAGCTGTTTTTT,CASSYASALRSGELFF
few,12,TRBV15,TRBD2,TRBJ2-1,TGTGCCACCAGCAAGCGGGGGGATGAGCAGTTCTTC,CATSKRGDEQFF
few,14,TRBV13,.,TRBJ1-2,TGTGCCAGCAGCTTAGGTACGGGGAACTATGGCTACACCTTC,CASSLGTGNYGYTF
few,15,TRBV2,TRBD1,TRBJ1-2,TGTGCCAGCAGTGAAAAAGGGACAGGGGGCTTTGGCTACACCTTC,CASSEKGTGGFGYTF
.,14,TRBV9,.,TRBJ1-4,TGTGCCAGCAGCCCCGCCGTGGGTAATGAAAAACTGTTTTTT,CASSPAVGNEKLFF
.,14,TRBV5-1,.,TRBJ2-1,TGCGCCAGCAGCTTCTTCAGGGAAGGGAATGAGCAGTTCTTC,CASSFFREGNEQFF
.,11,TRBV7-9,.,TRBJ2-7,TGTGCCAGCAGCTTCCAATACGAGCAGTACTTC,CASSFQYEQYF
.,14,TRBV4-1,TRBD2,TRBJ2-1,TGCGCCAGCAGCGCCGGGACTAGTGGCAGAGAGCAGTTCTTC,CASSAGTSGREQFF
once,13,TRBV2,TRBD1,TRBJ2-5,TGTGCCAGCAAGTACAGGGGCCCGGAGACCCAGTACTTC,CASKYRGPETQYF
.,11,TRBV6-5,.,TRBJ2-5,TGTGCCAGCCGGAGTCCCAAGACCCAGTACTTC,CASRSPKTQYF
.,13,TRBV4-1,TRBD1,TRBJ1-1,TGCGCCAGCAGCCCTCAGGGGGACACTGAAGCTTTCTTT,CASSPQGDTEAFF
.,13,TRBV5-6,.,TRBJ2-2,TGTGCCAGCAGCTTGGTAGCGGACGGGGAGCTGTTTTTT,CASSLVADGELFF
few,15,TRBV19,TRBD2,TRBJ2-1,TGTGCCAGTAGTATGATAGCGGGGGGGCCCAATGAGCAGTTCTTC,CASSMIAGGPNEQFF
.,13,TRBV25-1,.,TRBJ2-4,TGTGCCAGCAGTGGAGGGGCCAAAAACATTCAGTACTTC,CASSGGAKNIQYF
few,14,TRBV19,.,TRBJ2-3,TGTGCCAGTAGCTCCCGGGCCTCAGGAGATACGCAGTATTTT,CASSSRASGDTQYF
once,17,TRBV7-8,.,TRBJ2-7,TGTGCCAGCAGCTTATATGGGGGTTCGGGGCCATCCTACGAGCAGTACTTC,CASSLYGGSGPSYEQYF
.,15,TRBV4-1,.,TRBJ2-3,TGCGCCAGTGCTAGGACGGACCACGGAGCAGATACGCAGTATTTT,CASARTDHGADTQYF
.,15,TRBV11-2,.,TRBJ2-2,TGTGCCAGCAGCTTAGGAATCAGGGTAACCGGGGAGCTGTTTTTT,CASSLGIRVTGELFF
.,12,TRBV29-1,.,TRBJ2-7,TGCAGCGTTGAAGGGGCGGTGGGGGAGCAGTACTTC,CSVEGAVGEQYF
few,14,TRBV27,.,TRBJ2-5,TGTGCCAGCAGTCCCTTCCAGTCTGGAGAGACCCAGTACTTC,CASSPFQSGETQYF
few,13,TRBV4-1,.,TRBJ2-2,TGCGCCAGCAGCCAATCAGGGACCGGGGAGCTGTTTTTT,CASSQSGTGELFF
.,12,TRBV7-9,.,TRBJ2-5,TGTGCCAGCAGCGATGGGTCAGAGACCCAGTACTTC,CASSDGSETQYF
.,14,TRBV6-5,.,TRBJ2-7,TGTGCCAGCAGTTACTCTTGGGGGAGGTACGAGCAGTACTTC,CASSYSWGRYEQYF
.,13,TRBV5-6,.,TRBJ1-2,TGTGCCAGCAGCTTTTTTCAGGGGAACGGCTACACCTTC,CASSFFQGNGYTF
few,15,TRBV4-1,.,TRBJ2-7,TGCGCCAGCAGCGAATTGACTAGGGCTACCTACGAGCAGTACTTC,CASSELTRATYEQYF
.,15,TRBV4-1,.,TRBJ1-5,TGCGCCAGCAGCCAAGAAGGGATGGGCAATCAGCCCCAGCATTTT,CASSQEGMGNQPQHF
few,14,TRBV5-4,.,TRBJ1-1,TGTGCCAGCAGCTTGTCAGTTACGAACACTGAAGCTTTCTTT,CASSLSVTNTEAFF
few,14,TRBV4-1,.,TRBJ1-1,TGCGCCAGCAGCCCTATACAGGGGAACACTGAAGCTTTCTTT,CASSPIQGNTEAFF
few,16,TRBV30,.,TRBJ1-6,TGTGCCTGGAGTGTACCCCAGGACTCCTATAATTCACCCCTCCACTTT,CAWSVPQDSYNSPLHF
.,13,TRBV27,.,TRBJ2-7,TGTGCCAGCAGTTTGGTCCAGGGACGCGAGCAGTACTTC,CASSLVQGREQYF
few,17,TRBV2,TRBD2,TRBJ2-5,TGTGCCAGCAGTGATGAGGAAGCGGGGGAGCCCAACGGGACCCAGTACTTC,CASSDEEAGEPNGTQYF
.,16,TRBV2,.,TRBJ1-5,TGTGCCACCGCCCTTTTGGGATCGGGTAGCAATCAGCCCCAGCATTTT,CATALLGSGSNQPQHF
.,13,TRBV10-2,.,TRBJ2-5,TGCGCCAGCAGTGGTCTAGACAGTAATACCCAGTACTTC,CASSGLDSNTQYF